A selection of T cell receptor beta chains follows, all from one sample in a study of cytomegalovirus exposure and HLA in healthy donors. The protocol was immunoSEQ multiplex PCR, while the TCRdb copy is restricted to in-frame clones and leaves out a portion. The data show 170,000 or so clones, 84% seen once. The sample comprised PBMCs. Source of these receptors: a girl aged 5-17 years in good health and CMV-seropositive. Each CDR3 is given with its conserved first and last residue. Fields, in order: V gene, D gene, clone size, J gene, CDR3 protein, CDR3 DNA. D genes are given only for firm matches. Expanded clones get a size class; other rows say once, few or many, or leave the size out.

v_call: TRBV6-6
d_call: .
clone_size: .
j_call: TRBJ2-7
cdr3_aa: CASSPTGSYEQYF
cdr3_nt: TGTGCCAGCAGCCCCACCGGCTCCTACGAGCAGTACTTC

v_call: TRBV27
d_call: .
clone_size: .
j_call: TRBJ1-1
cdr3_aa: CASSLSRPASEGTEAFF
cdr3_nt: TGTGCCAGCAGTTTATCTCGCCCAGCTAGCGAGGGCACTGAAGCTTTCTTT

v_call: TRBV4-1
d_call: .
clone_size: .
j_call: TRBJ2-2
cdr3_aa: CASSPQGSVNTGELFF
cdr3_nt: TGCGCCAGCAGCCCCCAGGGGTCGGTGAACACCGGGGAGCTGTTTTTT

v_call: TRBV7-6
d_call: TRBD1
clone_size: .
j_call: TRBJ2-3
cdr3_aa: CASSLRQGSSTDTQYF
cdr3_nt: TGTGCCAGCAGCTTGCGACAGGGGTCTAGCACAGATACGCAGTATTTT

v_call: TRBV7-3
d_call: TRBD1
clone_size: .
j_call: TRBJ2-1
cdr3_aa: CASSLNVVTGGSYNEQFF
cdr3_nt: TGTGCCAGCAGCTTAAATGTGGTCACAGGGGGCTCCTACAATGAGCAGTTCTTC

v_call: TRBV2
d_call: .
clone_size: once
j_call: TRBJ1-5
cdr3_aa: CASSNSGYNQPQHF
cdr3_nt: TGTGCCAGCAGTAACTCGGGATACAATCAGCCCCAGCATTTT

v_call: TRBV6-4
d_call: TRBD2
clone_size: .
j_call: TRBJ2-3
cdr3_aa: CASSDGTSGGTDTQYF
cdr3_nt: TGTGCCAGCAGTGACGGCACTAGCGGGGGCACAGATACGCAGTATTTT

v_call: TRBV6-5
d_call: .
clone_size: .
j_call: TRBJ1-1
cdr3_aa: CASSLTGNTEAFF
cdr3_nt: TGTGCCAGCAGTTTAACAGGGAACACTGAAGCTTTCTTT

v_call: TRBV28
d_call: .
clone_size: .
j_call: TRBJ1-4
cdr3_aa: CASRPRVSDKLFF
cdr3_nt: TGTGCCAGTAGACCGCGGGTCTCTGACAAACTGTTTTTT

v_call: TRBV6-6
d_call: TRBD1
clone_size: .
j_call: TRBJ1-2
cdr3_aa: CASSSLTGNYGYTF
cdr3_nt: TGTGCCAGCAGTTCCCTGACAGGGAACTATGGCTACACCTTC

v_call: TRBV2
d_call: TRBD1
clone_size: .
j_call: TRBJ1-1
cdr3_aa: CASSEFPDRGGTEAFF
cdr3_nt: TGTGCCAGCAGCGAATTCCCTGACAGGGGCGGGACTGAAGCTTTCTTT

v_call: TRBV6-5
d_call: .
clone_size: .
j_call: TRBJ1-4
cdr3_aa: CASSYSSGGNEKLFF
cdr3_nt: TGTGCCAGCAGTTACTCGAGCGGGGGAAATGAAAAACTGTTTTTT

v_call: TRBV6-5
d_call: TRBD1
clone_size: once
j_call: TRBJ1-1
cdr3_aa: CASRPGQVTAEAFF
cdr3_nt: TGTGCCAGCAGGCCCGGACAGGTTACGGCTGAAGCTTTCTTT

v_call: TRBV29-1
d_call: .
clone_size: .
j_call: TRBJ1-2
cdr3_aa: CSVASIYGYTF
cdr3_nt: TGCAGCGTTGCCAGTATATATGGCTACACCTTC

v_call: TRBV6-5
d_call: TRBD1
clone_size: .
j_call: TRBJ2-7
cdr3_aa: CASSYGGQGLYEQYF
cdr3_nt: TGTGCCAGCAGTTACGGGGGACAGGGACTCTACGAGCAGTACTTC

v_call: TRBV5-1
d_call: .
clone_size: .
j_call: TRBJ2-3
cdr3_aa: CASGSGGPSTDTQYF
cdr3_nt: TGCGCCAGCGGATCAGGGGGGCCGAGCACAGATACGCAGTATTTT

v_call: TRBV9
d_call: .
clone_size: .
j_call: TRBJ1-2
cdr3_aa: CASSLPGYGYTF
cdr3_nt: TGTGCCAGCAGCCTCCCCGGGTATGGCTACACCTTC

v_call: TRBV7-9
d_call: .
clone_size: .
j_call: TRBJ1-4
cdr3_aa: CASSLLTRATNEKLFF
cdr3_nt: TGTGCCAGCAGCTTATTGACACGCGCAACTAATGAAAAACTGTTTTTT

v_call: TRBV27
d_call: .
clone_size: .
j_call: TRBJ2-1
cdr3_aa: CASSLSSANEQFF
cdr3_nt: TGTGCCAGCAGTTTATCTAGCGCCAATGAGCAGTTCTTC

v_call: TRBV10-2
d_call: .
clone_size: once
j_call: TRBJ2-2
cdr3_aa: CASSEASNTGELFF
cdr3_nt: TGCGCCAGCAGTGAAGCATCGAACACCGGGGAGCTGTTTTTT

v_call: TRBV6-1
d_call: .
clone_size: .
j_call: TRBJ1-1
cdr3_aa: CASSTQENTEAFF
cdr3_nt: TGTGCCAGCAGTACTCAGGAGAACACTGAAGCTTTCTTT

v_call: TRBV10-3
d_call: TRBD1
clone_size: .
j_call: TRBJ2-7
cdr3_aa: CAISEEPGQEYEQYF
cdr3_nt: TGTGCCATCAGTGAGGAACCGGGACAGGAGTACGAGCAGTACTTC

v_call: TRBV21-1
d_call: .
clone_size: .
j_call: TRBJ1-5
cdr3_aa: CASSKKATGESQPQHF
cdr3_nt: TGTGCCAGCAGCAAAAAGGCAACAGGGGAGAGTCAGCCCCAGCATTTT

v_call: TRBV13
d_call: TRBD2
clone_size: .
j_call: TRBJ2-7
cdr3_aa: CASSPGGGVNYEQYF
cdr3_nt: TGTGCCAGCAGCCCGGGAGGAGGAGTGAACTACGAGCAGTACTTC

v_call: TRBV5-1
d_call: .
clone_size: once
j_call: TRBJ1-1
cdr3_aa: CASSSRGANTEAFF
cdr3_nt: TGCGCCAGCAGCTCCAGGGGCGCGAACACTGAAGCTTTCTTT

v_call: TRBV9
d_call: .
clone_size: .
j_call: TRBJ1-1
cdr3_aa: CASSVVGSGEAFF
cdr3_nt: TGTGCCAGCAGCGTAGTCGGCAGCGGTGAAGCTTTCTTT

v_call: TRBV13
d_call: .
clone_size: .
j_call: TRBJ2-1
cdr3_aa: CASSWPSLGGNEQFF
cdr3_nt: TGTGCCAGCAGCTGGCCGTCATTAGGAGGCAATGAGCAGTTCTTC

v_call: TRBV10-3
d_call: .
clone_size: .
j_call: TRBJ2-3
cdr3_aa: CAISGLLEMDTQYF
cdr3_nt: TGTGCCATCAGTGGCCTACTAGAAATGGATACGCAGTATTTT

v_call: TRBV10-2
d_call: .
clone_size: .
j_call: TRBJ1-2
cdr3_aa: CASSEGGDGYTF
cdr3_nt: TGCGCCAGCAGTGAAGGAGGGGACGGCTACACCTTC

v_call: TRBV25-1
d_call: .
clone_size: .
j_call: TRBJ2-1
cdr3_aa: CASSDHRGGSYNEQFF
cdr3_nt: TGTGCCAGCAGTGACCACCGGGGTGGGAGCTACAATGAGCAGTTCTTC

v_call: TRBV5-6
d_call: .
clone_size: few
j_call: TRBJ1-2
cdr3_aa: CASSLPTDYGYTF
cdr3_nt: TGTGCCAGCAGCTTGCCCACGGACTATGGCTACACCTTC

v_call: TRBV5-1
d_call: .
clone_size: .
j_call: TRBJ2-1
cdr3_aa: CASSSDRSSYNEQFF
cdr3_nt: TGCGCCAGCAGCTCAGACAGGAGCTCCTACAATGAGCAGTTCTTC

v_call: TRBV6-5
d_call: TRBD1
clone_size: .
j_call: TRBJ1-1
cdr3_aa: CASSLRQGEAFF
cdr3_nt: TGTGCCAGCAGTTTACGACAGGGTGAAGCTTTCTTT

v_call: TRBV5-4
d_call: .
clone_size: .
j_call: TRBJ1-2
cdr3_aa: CATQTFSGGYGYTF
cdr3_nt: TGTGCCACCCAAACCTTTTCGGGGGGCTATGGCTACACCTTC

v_call: TRBV11-3
d_call: TRBD2
clone_size: .
j_call: TRBJ2-7
cdr3_aa: CASSPRLAGGQYEQYF
cdr3_nt: TGTGCCAGCAGCCCTCGACTAGCGGGGGGGCAGTACGAGCAGTACTTC

v_call: TRBV19
d_call: TRBD1
clone_size: .
j_call: TRBJ2-4
cdr3_aa: CASRDRGGNIQYF
cdr3_nt: TGTGCCAGTAGGGACAGGGGTGGAAACATTCAGTACTTC

v_call: TRBV25-1
d_call: .
clone_size: .
j_call: TRBJ2-1
cdr3_aa: CASSVGPVEQFF
cdr3_nt: TGTGCCAGCAGTGTGGGCCCGGTTGAGCAGTTCTTC

v_call: TRBV5-6
d_call: .
clone_size: .
j_call: TRBJ1-3
cdr3_aa: CASSRDMDPRNTIYF
cdr3_nt: TGTGCCAGCAGCCGAGACATGGATCCGAGAAACACCATATATTTT

v_call: TRBV5-1
d_call: .
clone_size: once
j_call: TRBJ2-1
cdr3_aa: CASSTGVSPYNEQFF
cdr3_nt: TGCGCCAGCAGCACGGGGGTAAGCCCCTACAATGAGCAGTTCTTC

v_call: TRBV7-6
d_call: TRBD2
clone_size: .
j_call: TRBJ2-3
cdr3_aa: CASSMTSAISTDTQYF
cdr3_nt: TGTGCCAGCAGCATGACTAGCGCGATAAGCACAGATACGCAGTATTTT

v_call: TRBV7-6
d_call: TRBD1
clone_size: once
j_call: TRBJ1-2
cdr3_aa: CASSSTGGGRNGYTF
cdr3_nt: TGTGCCAGCAGCTCCACAGGGGGGGGACGGAATGGCTACACCTTC

v_call: TRBV27
d_call: TRBD1
clone_size: .
j_call: TRBJ1-1
cdr3_aa: CASFQTGAMNTEAFF
cdr3_nt: TGTGCCAGCTTTCAAACAGGGGCCATGAACACTGAAGCTTTCTTT